This T cell receptor beta chain was sequenced for a study of T-cell reconstitution after alpha-beta-depleted transplantation in children. The study's findings and limits: As was reported, about two months after transplant, alpha-beta T cells came from several hundred expanded graft clones. Hyperexpanded clones declined; after one year, newly produced T cells mostly supplied diversity. At day 60, the high TCRbeta diversity found in some patients originated from recipient T cells and thymic progenitors that had survived.

There are many counts of this clonotype. As yet, its antigen is unknown. The library targeted TCRbeta and was prepared with unique molecular identifiers. One entry per CDR3 protein, called by TCRdb with MiXCR from the PCR reads. The sample has hundreds of thousands of distinct CDR3 sequences; around 14% are singletons. The specimen comprised PBMCs, sampled before TCRalphabeta/CD19-depleted stem cell transplant. The TCR was taken from a girl aged 2-10 years with congenital amegakaryocytic thrombocytopenia, due to receive a stem cell transplant.

The CDR3 DNA reads TGTGCCAGCAGTTTATATGCGAACACCGGGGAGCTGTTTTTT. Translation: CASSLYANTGELFF. The chain employs TRBV27 and TRBJ2-2; unclear D gene. Germline loops: CDR1 MNHEY, CDR2 SMNVEV (reference sequence). This CDR3 contains 14 residues. Trimming took 1 base from V and 0 from J, leaving 3 bases between them.